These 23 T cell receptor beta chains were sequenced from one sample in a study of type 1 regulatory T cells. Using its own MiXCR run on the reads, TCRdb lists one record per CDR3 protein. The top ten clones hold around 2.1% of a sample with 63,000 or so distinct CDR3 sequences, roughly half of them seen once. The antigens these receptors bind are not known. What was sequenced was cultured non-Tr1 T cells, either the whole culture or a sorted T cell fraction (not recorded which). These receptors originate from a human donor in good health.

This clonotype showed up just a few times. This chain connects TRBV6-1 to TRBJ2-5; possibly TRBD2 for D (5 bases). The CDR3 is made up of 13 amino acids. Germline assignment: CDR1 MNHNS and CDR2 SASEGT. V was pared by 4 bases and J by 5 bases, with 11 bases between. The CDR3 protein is CASSVTRFETQYF. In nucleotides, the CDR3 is TGTGCCAGCAGTGTAACTAGATTTGAGACCCAGTACTTC.

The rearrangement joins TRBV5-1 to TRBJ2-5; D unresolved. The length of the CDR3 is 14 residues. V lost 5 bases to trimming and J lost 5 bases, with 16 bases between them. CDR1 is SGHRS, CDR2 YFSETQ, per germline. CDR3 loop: CASSQKGGVETQYF. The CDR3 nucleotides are TGCGCCAGCAGTCAGAAAGGTGGGGTGGAGACCCAGTACTTC.

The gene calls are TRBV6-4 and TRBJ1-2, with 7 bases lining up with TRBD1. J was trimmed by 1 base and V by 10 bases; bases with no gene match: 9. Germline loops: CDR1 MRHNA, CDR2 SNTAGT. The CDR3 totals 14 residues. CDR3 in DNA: TGTGCCACCTGGGGGGACAGAGTTAACTATGGCTACACCTTC. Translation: CATWGDRVNYGYTF.

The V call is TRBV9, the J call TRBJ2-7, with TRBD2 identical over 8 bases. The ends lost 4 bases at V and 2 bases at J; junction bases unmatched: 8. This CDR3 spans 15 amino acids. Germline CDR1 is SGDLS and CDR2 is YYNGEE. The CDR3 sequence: CASSIAGTSAYEQYF. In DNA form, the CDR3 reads TGTGCCAGCAGCATAGCAGGGACTAGTGCCTACGAGCAGTACTTC.

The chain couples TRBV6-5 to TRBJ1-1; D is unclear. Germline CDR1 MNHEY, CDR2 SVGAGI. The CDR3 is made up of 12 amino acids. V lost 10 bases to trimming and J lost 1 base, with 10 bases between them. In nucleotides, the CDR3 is TGTGCCACCACCGGGAGGAACACTGAAGCTTTCTTT. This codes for CATTGRNTEAFF.

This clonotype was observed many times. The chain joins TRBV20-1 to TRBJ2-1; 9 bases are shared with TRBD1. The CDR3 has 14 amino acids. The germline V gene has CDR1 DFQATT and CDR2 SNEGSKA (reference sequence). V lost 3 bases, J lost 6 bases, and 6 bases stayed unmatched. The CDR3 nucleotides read TGCAGTGCTAGCTTTCCGGGACAGGGCAATGAGCAGTTCTTC. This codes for CSASFPGQGNEQFF.

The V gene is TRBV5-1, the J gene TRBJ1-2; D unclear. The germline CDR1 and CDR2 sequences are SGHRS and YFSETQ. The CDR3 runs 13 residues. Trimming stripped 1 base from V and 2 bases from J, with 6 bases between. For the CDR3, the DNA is TGCGCCAGCAGCTTGCAGGAAAACTATGGCTACACCTTC. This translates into CASSLQENYGYTF.

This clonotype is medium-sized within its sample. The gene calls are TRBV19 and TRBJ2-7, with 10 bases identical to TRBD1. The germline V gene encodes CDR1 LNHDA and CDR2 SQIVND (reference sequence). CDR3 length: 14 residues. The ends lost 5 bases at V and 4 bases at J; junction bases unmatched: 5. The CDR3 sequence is CASSLRDRGYEQYF. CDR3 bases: TGTGCCAGTAGTCTCCGGGACAGGGGATACGAGCAGTACTTC.

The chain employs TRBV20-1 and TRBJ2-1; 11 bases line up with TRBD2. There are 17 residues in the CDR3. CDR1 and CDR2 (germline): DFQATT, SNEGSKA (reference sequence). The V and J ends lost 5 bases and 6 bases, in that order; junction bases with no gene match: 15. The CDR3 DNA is TGCAGTGCTCTCTCGGCCACTAGCGGGGGCAGTGGCAATGAGCAGTTCTTC. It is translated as CSALSATSGGSGNEQFF.

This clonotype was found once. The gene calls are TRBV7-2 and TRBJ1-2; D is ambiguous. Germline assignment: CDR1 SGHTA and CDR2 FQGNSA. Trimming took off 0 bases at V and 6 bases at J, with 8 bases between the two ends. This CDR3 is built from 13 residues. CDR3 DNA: TGTGCCAGCAGCTTAGCGTTCGGAGATGGCTACACCTTC. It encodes CASSLAFGDGYTF.

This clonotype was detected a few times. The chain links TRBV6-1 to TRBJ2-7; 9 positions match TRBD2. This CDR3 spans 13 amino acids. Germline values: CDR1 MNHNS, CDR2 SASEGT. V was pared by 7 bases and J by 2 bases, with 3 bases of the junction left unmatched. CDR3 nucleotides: TGTGCCAGCAAGCGGGGGGATACCTACGAGCAGTACTTC. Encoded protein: CASKRGDTYEQYF.

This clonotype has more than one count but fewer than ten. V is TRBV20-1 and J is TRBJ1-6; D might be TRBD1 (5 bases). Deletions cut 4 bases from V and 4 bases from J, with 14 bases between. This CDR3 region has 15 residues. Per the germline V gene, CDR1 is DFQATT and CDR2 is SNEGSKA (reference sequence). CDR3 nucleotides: TGCAGTGCTATCCCCCAGGGATCTTATAATTCACCCCTCCACTTT. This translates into CSAIPQGSYNSPLHF.

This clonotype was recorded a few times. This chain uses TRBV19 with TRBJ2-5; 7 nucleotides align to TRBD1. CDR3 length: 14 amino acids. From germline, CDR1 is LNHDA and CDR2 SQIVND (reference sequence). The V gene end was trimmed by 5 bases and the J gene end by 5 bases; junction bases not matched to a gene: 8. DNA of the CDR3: TGTGCCAGTAGTCGCGACACAGGGGTGGAGACCCAGTACTTC. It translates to CASSRDTGVETQYF.

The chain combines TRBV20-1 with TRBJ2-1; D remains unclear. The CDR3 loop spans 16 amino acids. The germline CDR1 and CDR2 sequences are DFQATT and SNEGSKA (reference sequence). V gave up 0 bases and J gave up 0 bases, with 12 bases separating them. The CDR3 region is CSARDTGQSSYNEQFF. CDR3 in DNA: TGCAGTGCTAGAGATACTGGGCAGAGCTCCTACAATGAGCAGTTCTTC.

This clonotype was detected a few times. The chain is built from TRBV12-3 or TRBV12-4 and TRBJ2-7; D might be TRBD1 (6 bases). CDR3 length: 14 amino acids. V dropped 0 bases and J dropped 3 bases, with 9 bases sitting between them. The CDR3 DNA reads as TGTGCCAGCAGTTTAGCCGGACAGAACTACGAGCAGTACTTC. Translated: CASSLAGQNYEQYF.

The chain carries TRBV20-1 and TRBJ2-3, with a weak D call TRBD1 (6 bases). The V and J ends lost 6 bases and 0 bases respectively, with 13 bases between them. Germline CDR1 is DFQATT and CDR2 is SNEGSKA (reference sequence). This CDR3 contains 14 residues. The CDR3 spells CSAWGQGSTDTQYF. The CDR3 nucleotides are TGCAGTGCCTGGGGGCAGGGCAGCACAGATACGCAGTATTTT.

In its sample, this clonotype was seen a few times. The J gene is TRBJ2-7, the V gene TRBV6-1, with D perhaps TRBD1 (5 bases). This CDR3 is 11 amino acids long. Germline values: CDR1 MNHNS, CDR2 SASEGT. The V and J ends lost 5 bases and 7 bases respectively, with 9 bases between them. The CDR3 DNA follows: TGTGCCAGCAGTCTTCGGACAGAGCAGTACTTC. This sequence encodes CASSLRTEQYF.

CDR3 protein: CASSPNRNTEAFF. The CDR3 DNA reads TGTGCCAGCAGCCCTAACAGGAACACTGAAGCTTTCTTT. This chain uses TRBV3-1 with TRBJ1-1, with D uncertain. The V end was cut by 4 bases, the J end by 1 base, with 7 bases between. The length of the CDR3 is 13 residues. In germline, CDR1 is LGHDT, CDR2 YNNKEL (reference sequence).

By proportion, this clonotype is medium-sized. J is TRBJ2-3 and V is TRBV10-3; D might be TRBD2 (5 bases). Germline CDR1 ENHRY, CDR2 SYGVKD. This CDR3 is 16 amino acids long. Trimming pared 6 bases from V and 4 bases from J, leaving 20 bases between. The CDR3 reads CAISPSSLEAADTQYF. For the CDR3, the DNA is TGTGCCATCAGCCCCTCCAGTTTGGAGGCGGCAGATACGCAGTATTTT.

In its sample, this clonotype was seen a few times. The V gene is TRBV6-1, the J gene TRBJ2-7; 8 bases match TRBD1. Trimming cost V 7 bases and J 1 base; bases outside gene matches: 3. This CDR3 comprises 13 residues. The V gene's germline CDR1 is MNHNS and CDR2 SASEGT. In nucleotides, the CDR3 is TGTGCCAGCATGAGGGACAGGTCCTACGAGCAGTACTTC. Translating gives CASMRDRSYEQYF.

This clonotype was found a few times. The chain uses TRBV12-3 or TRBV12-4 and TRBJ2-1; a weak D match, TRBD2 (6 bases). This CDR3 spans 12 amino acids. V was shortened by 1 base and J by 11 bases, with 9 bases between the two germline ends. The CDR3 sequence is CASSLETSKQFF. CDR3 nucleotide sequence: TGTGCCAGCAGTTTAGAGACTAGTAAGCAGTTCTTC.

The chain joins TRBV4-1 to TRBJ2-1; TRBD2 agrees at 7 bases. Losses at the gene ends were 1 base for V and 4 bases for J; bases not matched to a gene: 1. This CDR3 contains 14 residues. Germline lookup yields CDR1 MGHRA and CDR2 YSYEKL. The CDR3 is CASSQGRGYNEQFF. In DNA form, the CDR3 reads TGCGCCAGCAGCCAAGGGCGGGGGTACAATGAGCAGTTCTTC.

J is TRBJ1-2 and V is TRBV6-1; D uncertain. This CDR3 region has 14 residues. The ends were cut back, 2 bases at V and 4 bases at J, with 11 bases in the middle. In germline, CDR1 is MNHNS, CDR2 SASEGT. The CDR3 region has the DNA TGTGCCAGCAGTGAATTTCGGGGAACCTATGGCTACACCTTC. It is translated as CASSEFRGTYGYTF.